This TCR beta chain was captured by sequencing in a study of blood T cell repertoires in COVID-19. Study-wide context: Donors in the United States, Italy and Spain gave samples during acute or convalescent COVID-19.

As processed by the authors: How many nucleated cells were present was estimated from reference gene primer amplification. The table came from immunoSEQ multiplex PCR; TCRdb's copy has only in-frame clones and leaves some out. Clone size and V and J calls were adopted from that table, with D and trimming inferred from the DNA. The data contain about 230,000 clones, over 65% of them seen just once; the ten biggest clones take up approximately 2.6%. This sequence was found in a woman between 70 and 85 years old with active or convalescent COVID-19. Sequenced: peripheral blood.

DNA of the CDR3: TGTGCCAGCGGCCTTCGGGAGTACACTGAAGCTTTCTTT. This gives the protein CASGLREYTEAFF. This sequence joins TRBV27 and TRBJ1-1; no clear D. CDR1 MNHEY and CDR2 SMNVEV come from the germline V gene (reference sequence). The CDR3 sequence is 13 residues long. V was pared by 8 bases and J by 3 bases, with 13 bases between.